What follows describes a single T cell receptor (beta chain). This clonotype has at least ten counts. Its antigen is unknown. No base quality values were provided; no much bigger clone lies one nucleotide off. The library was made by 5' RACE. The data were produced on a NextSeq 500. The TCR library protocol attached unique molecular identifiers to individual cDNA molecules to correct for sequencing error and PCR bias. Sequencing covered both TCR alpha and beta chains, and within each sample the abundances of alpha and beta sequences were tightly co-correlated. The authors' analysis ran thus. V gene, J gene and CDR3 annotation of TCR sequences was performed with Decombinator V4. Expanded TCRs were defined as changing significantly between any two time points under a Poisson model with p below 0.0001. Abundances of TCRs were expressed as counts per million after normalisation to the total number of TCRs sequenced in each sample. MAIT TCRs were defined by TRAV1-2 paired with TRAJ12, TRAJ20 or TRAJ33, and iNKT TCRs by TRAV10 paired with TRAJ18. VDJdb, accessed on 1 November 2021, was searched for TCRs annotated for CMV, EBV and SARS-CoV-2, and TCRs annotated for more than one antigen were excluded. TCRdb's own reprocessing of the public reads used fastp at Q25 and MiXCR and kept productive beta chains. Rows are unified per CDR3 protein, each entry keeping the most common DNA and genes. TCRdb's processing, not the study's, gives the V and J calls here. The sample records around 60,000 distinct CDR3 sequences, about 13% of which are singletons. The ten largest account for roughly 9.1% of the sample.

This entry belongs to a study of early T cells in non-severe SARS-CoV-2 infection (dated by TCRdb to the early 2020s). With respect to the entire study: TCR sequencing used bulk RNA from unsorted whole blood, so alpha and beta chains could not be paired. Broad study findings and their caveats: Matching against VDJdb was skewed toward anti-spike CD8 responses, likely underestimated virus-specific expansions, and missed private and CD4 specificities.

Counted from cysteine to phenylalanine, this CDR3 has 16 amino acids. Only the CDR3 portion is preserved as DNA: 48 bases, with reading frame beginning at the first base. V lost 4 bases and J lost 2 bases, and the count of bases not matched to a germline gene is 7. CDR1 and CDR2 (WSHSY, SAAADI) derive from the germline V gene. This was a case-control study nested in a cohort of healthcare workers in London, UK, who had nasopharyngeal swab PCR tests and blood samples taken every week. Healthcare workers were enrolled in the week of the UK lockdown, from 23 to 31 March 2020, and were followed every week for up to 16 weeks.

Sequencing used whole blood. The chain uses TRBV10-2 and TRBJ2-2; 7 of the junction bases match TRBD1. The sequence was obtained from an adult who was a healthcare worker with PCR-confirmed SARS-CoV-2 infection or an uninfected control (not recorded which). The CDR3 protein: CASSVNRGLNTGELFF. The sequenced DNA: TGCGCCAGCAGTGTAAACAGGGGCTTAAACACCGGGGAGCTGTTTTTT.